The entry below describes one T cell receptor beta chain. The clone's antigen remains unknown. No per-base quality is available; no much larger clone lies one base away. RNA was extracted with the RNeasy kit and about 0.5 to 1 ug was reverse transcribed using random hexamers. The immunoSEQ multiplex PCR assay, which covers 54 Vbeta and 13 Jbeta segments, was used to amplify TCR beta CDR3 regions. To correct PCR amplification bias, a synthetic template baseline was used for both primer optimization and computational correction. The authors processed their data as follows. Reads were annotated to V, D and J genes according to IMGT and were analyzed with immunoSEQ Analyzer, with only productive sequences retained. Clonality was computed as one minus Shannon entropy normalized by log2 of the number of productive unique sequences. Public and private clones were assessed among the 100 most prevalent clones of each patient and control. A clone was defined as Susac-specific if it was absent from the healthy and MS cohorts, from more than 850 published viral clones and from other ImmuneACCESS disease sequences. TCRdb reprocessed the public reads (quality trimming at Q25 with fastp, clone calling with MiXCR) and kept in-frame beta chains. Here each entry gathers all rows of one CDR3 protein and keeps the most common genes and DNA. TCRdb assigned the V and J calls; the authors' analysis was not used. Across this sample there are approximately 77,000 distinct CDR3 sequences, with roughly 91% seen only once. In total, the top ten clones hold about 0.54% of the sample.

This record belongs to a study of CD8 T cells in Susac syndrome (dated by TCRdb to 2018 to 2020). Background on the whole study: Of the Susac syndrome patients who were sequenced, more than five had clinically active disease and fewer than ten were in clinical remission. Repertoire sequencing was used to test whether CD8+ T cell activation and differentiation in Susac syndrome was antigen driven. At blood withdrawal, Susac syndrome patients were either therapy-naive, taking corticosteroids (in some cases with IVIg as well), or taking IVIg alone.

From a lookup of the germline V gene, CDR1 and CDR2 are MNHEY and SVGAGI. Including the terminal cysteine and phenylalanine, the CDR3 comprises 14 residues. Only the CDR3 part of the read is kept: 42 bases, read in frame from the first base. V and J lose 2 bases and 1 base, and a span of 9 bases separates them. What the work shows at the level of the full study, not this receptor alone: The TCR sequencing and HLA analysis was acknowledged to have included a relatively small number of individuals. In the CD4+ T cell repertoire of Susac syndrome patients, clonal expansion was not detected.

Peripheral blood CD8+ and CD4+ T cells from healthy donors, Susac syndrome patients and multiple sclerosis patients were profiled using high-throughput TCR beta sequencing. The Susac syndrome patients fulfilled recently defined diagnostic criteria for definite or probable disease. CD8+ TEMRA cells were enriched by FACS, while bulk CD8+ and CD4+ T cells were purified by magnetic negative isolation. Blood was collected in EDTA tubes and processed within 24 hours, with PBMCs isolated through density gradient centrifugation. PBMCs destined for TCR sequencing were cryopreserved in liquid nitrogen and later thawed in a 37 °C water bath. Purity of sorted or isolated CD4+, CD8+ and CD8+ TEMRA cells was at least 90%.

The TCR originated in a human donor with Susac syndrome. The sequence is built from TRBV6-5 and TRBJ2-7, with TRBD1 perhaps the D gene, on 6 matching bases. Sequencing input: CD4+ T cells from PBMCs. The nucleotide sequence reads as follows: TGTGCCAGCAGTTACAGGACAGCGTCCTACGAGCAGTACTTC. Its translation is CASSYRTASYEQYF.